This TCR beta chain was observed in a study of blood T cells in healthy people across ages. Turning to this clonotype: Its antigen is currently unknown.

The use of a sample-barcoded 5' primer and a J-beta primer mix characterized a second PCR of roughly 7 to 12 cycles. TCRdb recomputed calls from the 5' RACE reads with MiXCR, one row per CDR3 protein. The sample yields over a million distinct CDR3 sequences, roughly two fifths seen once. CDR1 is DFQATT and CDR2 is SNEGSKA in the germline V gene (reference sequence). This CDR3 has 14 amino acids. General study findings and limits: Aged donors had fewer naive CD4+ cells and lower diversity than long-lived donors.

Sequencing was performed on blood. This sequence joins TRBV20-1 and TRBJ2-5, with a possible D match to TRBD2 (6 bases). The closer fit of TRBJ2-7 to the DNA end suggests the J call may be wrong. This clonotype was sampled from a woman younger than 30 in good health. CDR3 region: CSASGTSRGYEQYF. CDR3 nucleotide sequence: TGCAGTGCTAGCGGGACTTCAAGGGGTTACGAGCAGTACTTC.